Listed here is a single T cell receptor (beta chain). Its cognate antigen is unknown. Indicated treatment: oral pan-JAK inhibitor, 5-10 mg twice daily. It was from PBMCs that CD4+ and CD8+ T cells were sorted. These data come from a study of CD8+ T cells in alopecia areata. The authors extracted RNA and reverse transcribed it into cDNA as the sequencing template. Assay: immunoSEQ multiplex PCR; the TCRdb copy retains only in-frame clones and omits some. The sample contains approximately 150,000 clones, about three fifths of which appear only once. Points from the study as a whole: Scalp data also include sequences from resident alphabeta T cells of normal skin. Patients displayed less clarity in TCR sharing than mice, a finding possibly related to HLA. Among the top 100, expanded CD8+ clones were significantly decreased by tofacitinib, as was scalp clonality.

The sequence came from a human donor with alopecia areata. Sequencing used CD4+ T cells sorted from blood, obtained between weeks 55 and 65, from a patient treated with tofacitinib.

The CDR3 protein is CASSQGTGGLQPQHF. The DNA for the CDR3 is TGCGCCAGCAGCCAGGGCACAGGGGGCCTGCAGCCCCAGCATTTT. The chain combines TRBV4-1 with TRBJ1-5; 9 nucleotides match TRBD1. The CDR3 consists of 15 residues. With V trimmed by 3 bases and J by 7 bases, 7 bases remained unmatched. Germline V gene lookup returns CDR1 MGHRA and CDR2 YSYEKL.